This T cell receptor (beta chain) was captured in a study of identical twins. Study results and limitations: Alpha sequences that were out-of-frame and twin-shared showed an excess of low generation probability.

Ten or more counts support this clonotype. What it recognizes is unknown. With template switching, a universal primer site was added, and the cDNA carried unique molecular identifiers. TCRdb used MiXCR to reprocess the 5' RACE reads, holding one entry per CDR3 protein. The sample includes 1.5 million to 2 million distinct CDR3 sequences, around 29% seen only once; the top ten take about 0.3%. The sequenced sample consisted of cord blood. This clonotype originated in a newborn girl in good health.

The CDR3 spells CSGTSGTNEQFF. CDR3 DNA: TGCAGCGGGACTAGCGGGACTAATGAGCAGTTCTTC. The J gene is TRBJ2-1, the V gene TRBV29-1, with TRBD2 matching over 12 bases. The trim removed 7 bases at V and 7 bases at J, leaving 2 bases unmatched. There are 12 residues in the CDR3. Germline assignment: CDR1 SQVTM and CDR2 ANQGSEA.